A selection of T cell receptor beta chains follows, all from one sample in a study of T cell responses to AZD1222 COVID-19 vaccine. Assay used: immunoSEQ multiplex PCR; TCRdb lists only in-frame clones, some missing. This sample yields 90,000 to 110,000 clones, of which roughly 89% are seen a single time; roughly 45% belongs to the top ten. The starting material was peripheral blood, obtained 28 days after the second AZD1222 dose. Receptors originate from an adult who received the AZD1222 COVID-19 vaccine. Each CDR3 is given with its conserved first and last residue. D genes are given only for firm matches. Expanded clones are given a class, and other clones once, few, many or no size at all.

v_gene	d_gene	abundance	j_gene	CDR3nt	CDR3aa
TRBV6-5	.	.	TRBJ2-7	TGTGCCAGCAGTTACTCCTCCAGGGGGGCCCACGAGCAGTACTTC	CASSYSSRGAHEQYF
TRBV27	TRBD1	.	TRBJ2-3	TGTGCCAGCAGTTTATTTGGGATTGGACAGGGGGCTTCTACGCAGTATTTT	CASSLFGIGQGASTQYF
TRBV10-3	.	.	TRBJ1-1	TGTGCCATCAGAGACCATAACACTGAAGCTTTCTTT	CAIRDHNTEAFF
TRBV11-2	TRBD1	.	TRBJ2-7	TGTGCCAGCAGCTTAAAACCGGACAGGACTGGGGAGCAGTACTTC	CASSLKPDRTGEQYF
TRBV7-9	TRBD1	.	TRBJ1-2	TGTGCCAGCAGCTTACCCGGGACAGGGGCTGACGGCTACACCTTC	CASSLPGTGADGYTF
TRBV20-1	.	once	TRBJ1-6	TGCAGTGCTCGGTCCGGGTCACCCCTCCACTTT	CSARSGSPLHF
TRBV29-1	.	few	TRBJ2-5	TGCAGCGGGCAGGCTAGCAGAAGACAAGAGACCCAGTACTTC	CSGQASRRQETQYF
TRBV5-4	TRBD2	.	TRBJ2-5	TGTGCCAGCAGTCGAAGGACTAGCGGGAGTGGGGAGACCCAGTACTTC	CASSRRTSGSGETQYF
TRBV5-1	.	.	TRBJ1-1	TGCGCCAGCAGCTTCGACACGAACACTGAAGCTTTCTTT	CASSFDTNTEAFF
TRBV24-1	TRBD2	few	TRBJ2-5	TGTGCCACCAGTGATTTAGACGGACTAGCGGAAGAGACCCAGTACTTC	CATSDLDGLAEETQYF
TRBV19	.	.	TRBJ1-1	TGTGCCAGTCAAACAAGATACTGGAACACTGAAGCTTTCTTT	CASQTRYWNTEAFF
TRBV7-9	TRBD2	few	TRBJ2-1	TGTGCCAGCAGCTTAGGTGCGGGGGGTGAGCAGTTCTTC	CASSLGAGGEQFF
TRBV29-1	.	.	TRBJ2-1	TGCAGCGCAGATGCAGTACAGGCAATCCAAGATGAGCAGTTCTTC	CSADAVQAIQDEQFF
TRBV6-5	.	.	TRBJ1-1	TGTGCCAGCAGTTACTCCCTGGGGGGTAGGACTGAAGCTTTCTTT	CASSYSLGGRTEAFF
TRBV19	.	.	TRBJ2-7	TGTGCCAGTAGTATAGGTGGCGGGACCGGGTCCTACGAGCAGTACTTC	CASSIGGGTGSYEQYF
TRBV29-1	TRBD2	.	TRBJ2-1	TGCAGCGTTGAAGATCAGGGTCTAGCGGGCTCCTACAATGAGCAGTTCTTC	CSVEDQGLAGSYNEQFF
TRBV30	.	.	TRBJ1-2	TGTGCCTGGACCCTGGGAAACTATGGCTACACCTTC	CAWTLGNYGYTF
TRBV4-2	.	.	TRBJ2-3	TGTGCCAGCAGCGCTGATAAGGGTACGCAGTATTTT	CASSADKGTQYF
TRBV9	.	.	TRBJ2-1	TGTGCCAGCAGCGCTGCCCCTAATGAGCAGTTCTTC	CASSAAPNEQFF
TRBV7-8	.	.	TRBJ1-5	TGTGCCAGCAGCTCAGACCCAAGGGCGCAGCCCCAGCATTTT	CASSSDPRAQPQHF
TRBV11-3	.	.	TRBJ2-1	TGTGCCAGCAGCCTAGTCAGGGTGAGCTCCTACAATGAGCAGTTCTTC	CASSLVRVSSYNEQFF
TRBV27	TRBD2	.	TRBJ2-7	TGTGCCAGCAGTCGGGGGGAGATCGAGCAGTACTTC	CASSRGEIEQYF
TRBV6-5	.	.	TRBJ1-2	TGTGCCAGCAGTCAAACATTGGGGGCGTTTGGCTACACCTTC	CASSQTLGAFGYTF
TRBV14	.	.	TRBJ2-7	TGTGCCTGCCGAGGGTCGGGTTACGAGCAGTACTTC	CACRGSGYEQYF
TRBV5-1	TRBD2	.	TRBJ2-1	TGCGCCAGCAGCTTAACTAGCGGTCCGTACTACAATGAGCAGTTCTTC	CASSLTSGPYYNEQFF
TRBV18	.	.	TRBJ2-2	TGTGCCAGCTCACATAATCTCCCCAGCAGCACCGGGGAGCTGTTTTTT	CASSHNLPSSTGELFF
TRBV4-2	TRBD2	.	TRBJ2-5	TGTGCCAGCAGCCAAGGGGTAGCGGGAGGTTTCCAAGAGACCCAGTACTTC	CASSQGVAGGFQETQYF
TRBV28	TRBD1	.	TRBJ1-6	TGTGCCAGCAGTTCGGGACAGGGGAATAATTCACCCCTCCACTTT	CASSSGQGNNSPLHF
TRBV30	.	.	TRBJ1-5	TGTGCCTGGAGTGTAGCGGGCGCAGGACAGCCCCAGCATTTT	CAWSVAGAGQPQHF
TRBV2	.	once	TRBJ1-1	TGTGCCAGCAGTGGCCTGGGGCAGGGCGTCTTGAAAGCTTTCTTT	CASSGLGQGVLKAFF
TRBV5-5	.	.	TRBJ2-1	TGTGCCAGCAGCTTCGGCAATGAGCAGTTCTTC	CASSFGNEQFF
TRBV19	.	.	TRBJ2-1	TGTGCCAGTAGTATAGAGAAGCGGAACACTGAGCAGTTCTTC	CASSIEKRNTEQFF
TRBV6-5	.	.	TRBJ1-4	TGTGCCAGCAGTTACTCGGGACGGTCCGGGGAAAAACTGTTTTTT	CASSYSGRSGEKLFF
TRBV5-4	TRBD1	.	TRBJ1-1	TGTGCCAGCAGCTTGGCCAAGGGGCAGGGGGGCACTGAAGCTTTCTTT	CASSLAKGQGGTEAFF
TRBV7-8	.	.	TRBJ1-5	TGTGCCAGCAGCTTAGGGCCCCAGGGGAATCAGCCCCAGCATTTT	CASSLGPQGNQPQHF
TRBV7-9	TRBD2	.	TRBJ2-2	TGTGCCAGCAGCCCCGGGACTAGCTCCACCGGGGAGCTGTTTTTT	CASSPGTSSTGELFF
TRBV12-3/TRBV12-4	.	.	TRBJ2-7	TGTGCCAGCAGGTCCGGGAACTCTTACGAGCAGTACTTC	CASRSGNSYEQYF
TRBV6-2/TRBV6-3	.	.	TRBJ1-1	TGTGCCAGCAGTGATCACAGGGAATCCCTTTCTGACACTGAAGCTTTCTTT	CASSDHRESLSDTEAFF
TRBV7-2	.	.	TRBJ1-5	TGTGCCAGCAGCTTAGCCGGTCCCCATAGCAATCAGCCCCAGCATTTT	CASSLAGPHSNQPQHF
TRBV9	.	.	TRBJ2-5	TGTGCCAGCAGCGCCCCGTGGGGGGGGGCAGAGACCCAGTACTTC	CASSAPWGGAETQYF
TRBV5-1	.	.	TRBJ1-2	TGCGCCAGCAGCACCTTCCCAGGGAACTATGGCTACACCTTC	CASSTFPGNYGYTF
TRBV7-3	.	.	TRBJ2-2	TGTGCCAGCAGCGTATACACCGGGGAGCTGTTTTTT	CASSVYTGELFF
TRBV28	.	.	TRBJ2-5	TGTGCCAGCAGTTCACATGGGGGAAAAGAGACCCAGTACTTC	CASSSHGGKETQYF
TRBV4-2	TRBD1	.	TRBJ1-3	TGTGCCAGCAGCCAAACCCCCTCTGCAGGGGGCGGGGGAAACACCATATATTTT	CASSQTPSAGGGGNTIYF
TRBV5-1	.	.	TRBJ2-7	TGCGCCAGCAGCTTGGCAGCAGGGGATCTCTACGAGCAGTACTTC	CASSLAAGDLYEQYF
TRBV2	.	.	TRBJ2-1	TGTGCCAGCAGTGATGGGGGCGGGAAAACCTACAATGAGCAGTTCTTC	CASSDGGGKTYNEQFF
TRBV3-1/TRBV3-2	.	.	TRBJ2-1	TGTGCCAGCAGCCCCACTGGGAATGAGCAGTTCTTC	CASSPTGNEQFF
TRBV19	TRBD1	.	TRBJ1-2	TGTGCCAGTAGTACCCCGGGACAGGGGAACTATGGCTACACCTTC	CASSTPGQGNYGYTF
TRBV28	.	.	TRBJ1-5	TGTGCCAGCAGTTTATTGAGGGGAAGCAATCAGCCCCAGCATTTT	CASSLLRGSNQPQHF
TRBV6-5	.	.	TRBJ1-1	TGTGCCAGCAGCCGTCGGGAGCAGACCTCAGAAGCTTTCTTT	CASSRREQTSEAFF
TRBV7-9	.	few	TRBJ1-5	TGTGCCAGCAGCGAAGGGGCGGGTCAGCCCCAGCATTTT	CASSEGAGQPQHF
TRBV28	TRBD1	.	TRBJ1-3	TGTGCCAGCAGTTCCCGGGACAGGGGTGGAAACACCATATATTTT	CASSSRDRGGNTIYF
TRBV30	.	.	TRBJ1-5	TGTGCCTGGAGTGAGGGTAACAATCAGCCCCAGCATTTT	CAWSEGNNQPQHF
TRBV7-2	TRBD1	medium-sized	TRBJ1-2	TGTGCCAGCAGCCCGTGGACAGGTGGCTACACCTTC	CASSPWTGGYTF
TRBV24-1	TRBD2	.	TRBJ2-1	TGTGCCACCAGTGGACGGGGACTACACGGCAATGAGCAGTTCTTC	CATSGRGLHGNEQFF